A selection of T cell receptor beta chains follows, all from one sample in a study of cytomegalovirus exposure and HLA in healthy donors. Assay: immunoSEQ multiplex PCR; the TCRdb copy retains only in-frame clones and omits some. Among roughly 170,000 clones listed, just over 75% were seen once. The sample consisted of PBMCs. These receptors originate from a woman under 40 in good health and CMV-seropositive. CDR3s include the opening cysteine and the closing phenylalanine or tryptophan. Each record gives: V gene, clone size, D gene, J gene, CDR3 protein, CDR3 DNA. A D gene is named only where the DNA matches it firmly. A clone size is listed for some rows: how often the clone was seen (once, few, many), or a class if it is expanded.

>TRBV30|-|-|TRBJ1-1
CAWIGVMNTEAFF
TGTGCCTGGATCGGGGTCATGAACACTGAAGCTTTCTTT
>TRBV28|-|-|TRBJ1-5
CASSLRLANQPQHF
TGTGCCAGCAGTTTAAGGCTAGCCAATCAGCCCCAGCATTTT
>TRBV5-1|-|TRBD2|TRBJ2-7
CASSSGLADYEQYF
TGCGCCAGCAGCTCGGGACTAGCGGACTACGAGCAGTACTTC
>TRBV6-5|-|-|TRBJ1-2
CASSYAGGEVGGYTF
TGTGCCAGCAGTTATGCGGGTGGTGAGGTCGGGGGCTACACCTTC
>TRBV4-3|once|-|TRBJ2-2
CASSQVMGPDGELFF
TGCGCCAGCAGCCAAGTGATGGGGCCCGACGGGGAGCTGTTTTTT
>TRBV5-6|-|-|TRBJ2-5
CASSWGGVETQYF
TGTGCCAGCAGCTGGGGGGGCGTTGAGACCCAGTACTTC
>TRBV19|few|-|TRBJ2-7
CASSIDLLSYEQYF
TGTGCCAGTAGTATAGACCTCCTCTCCTACGAGCAGTACTTC
>TRBV2|few|-|TRBJ2-7
CAILLGQASYEQYF
TGTGCCATCCTGCTGGGTCAGGCCTCCTACGAGCAGTACTTC
>TRBV6-5|-|-|TRBJ2-7
CASSYFTRTGFGEQYF
TGTGCCAGCAGTTACTTCACCCGTACAGGGTTCGGCGAGCAGTACTTC
>TRBV30|-|TRBD2|TRBJ2-7
CAWSLGLAREQYF
TGTGCCTGGAGTTTGGGACTAGCGCGGGAGCAGTACTTC
>TRBV9|-|-|TRBJ2-7
CASSVGGTAYEQYF
TGTGCCAGCAGCGTAGGCGGGACAGCCTACGAGCAGTACTTC
>TRBV27|-|-|TRBJ2-7
CASSPRISTYEQYF
TGTGCCAGCAGCCCCAGGATATCTACCTACGAGCAGTACTTC
>TRBV29-1|-|TRBD2|TRBJ2-7
CSVRAGGGEEQYF
TGCAGCGTTCGAGCGGGAGGTGGTGAAGAGCAGTACTTC
>TRBV27|-|TRBD2|TRBJ2-7
CASSLGGDYSYEQYF
TGTGCCAGCAGTTTGGGGGGGGACTACTCCTACGAGCAGTACTTC
>TRBV18|-|TRBD2|TRBJ2-3
CASSPRGDFTDTQYF
TGTGCCAGCTCACCCCGGGGGGATTTCACAGATACGCAGTATTTT
>TRBV28|-|-|TRBJ2-5
CASSPGAGVWETQYF
TGTGCCAGCAGTCCCGGTGCAGGGGTATGGGAGACCCAGTACTTC
>TRBV5-1|-|TRBD2|TRBJ2-3
CASSYRWTSSGDTQYF
TGCGCCAGCAGCTACCGCTGGACTAGCTCTGGCGATACGCAGTATTTT
>TRBV6-4|few|TRBD1|TRBJ2-3
CASSLGTGADTQYF
TGTGCCAGCAGTCTTGGGACAGGGGCAGATACGCAGTATTTT
>TRBV19|-|TRBD1|TRBJ1-1
CASSMVQGNPEAFF
TGTGCCAGTAGTATGGTACAGGGGAATCCTGAAGCTTTCTTT
>TRBV7-6|-|TRBD2|TRBJ2-3
CASSTSGTSTDTQYF
TGTGCCAGCAGCACTAGCGGGACCAGCACAGATACGCAGTATTTT
>TRBV18|-|TRBD2|TRBJ2-1
CASSPLILAGSPIYNEQFF
TGTGCCAGCTCACCACTCATACTAGCGGGATCCCCTATCTACAATGAGCAGTTCTTC
>TRBV10-3|-|TRBD1|TRBJ2-7
CASTRQGAYEQYF
TGTGCCAGCACTAGACAGGGGGCCTACGAGCAGTACTTC
>TRBV18|-|TRBD1|TRBJ1-4
CASSAERGQEKLFF
TGTGCCAGCTCAGCGGAGAGGGGGCAAGAAAAACTGTTTTTT
>TRBV11-2|few|-|TRBJ1-1
CASSSRGRNTEAFF
TGTGCCAGCAGCTCCCGTGGGAGGAACACTGAAGCTTTCTTT
>TRBV4-2|few|TRBD2|TRBJ2-7
CASSQVGTSGRGEQYF
TGTGCCAGCAGCCAAGTTGGGACTAGCGGGAGGGGCGAGCAGTACTTC
>TRBV7-6|few|TRBD2|TRBJ2-7
CASSLIGRGYEQYF
TGTGCCAGCAGCTTAATCGGGAGGGGCTACGAGCAGTACTTC
>TRBV18|-|-|TRBJ1-2
CASSSDRYYGYTF
TGTGCCAGCTCCTCGGACAGATACTATGGCTACACCTTC
>TRBV6-6|-|-|TRBJ2-5
CASSSTHGGETQYF
TGTGCCAGCAGTTCGACTCATGGAGGGGAGACCCAGTACTTC
>TRBV28|-|TRBD1|TRBJ2-4
CASRGTGANIQYF
TGTGCCAGCAGGGGGACAGGGGCAAACATTCAGTACTTC
>TRBV19|once|TRBD2|TRBJ2-7
CASSHRRAGGSNEQYF
TGTGCCAGTAGTCATCGGCGAGCGGGAGGAAGCAACGAGCAGTACTTC
>TRBV5-8|-|TRBD2|TRBJ2-3
CASSLRTSRSTDTQYF
TGTGCCAGCAGCTTGAGGACTAGCAGGAGCACAGATACGCAGTATTTT
>TRBV6-4|-|TRBD1|TRBJ2-7
CASSDSFGTATYEQYF
TGTGCCAGCAGTGACTCGTTTGGGACAGCAACCTACGAGCAGTACTTC
>TRBV6-5|-|-|TRBJ2-3
CASSSTGDTQYF
TGTGCCAGCAGTTCAACAGGAGATACGCAGTATTTT